This TCR beta chain was observed in a study of shared clonotypes between healthy human individuals. Study as a whole: Three plates each covered CD4 naive and memory; CD8 naive two, CD8 memory one.

Only in-frame clones appear in the TCRdb table, and some are missing; sequencing was by immunoSEQ multiplex PCR. The repertoire includes about 2.1 million clones, 93% of them detected once, and roughly 1.7% sits in the top ten. The CDR3 has 14 amino acids. Per germline, CDR1 MDHEN and CDR2 SYDVKM. The V end was cut by 8 bases, the J end by 2 bases, with 15 bases between. Naive CD8 cells lacked CD45RO, underwent positive selection for CCR7 and left out terminally differentiated effector memory CD45RA+ cells. This receptor was identified in a man between 18 and 35 years old in good health. Some clones in this sample may be carry-over from other donors' samples. Sequencing was carried out using naive CD8+ T cells from PBMCs. The gene calls are TRBV28 and TRBJ1-2; D might be TRBD1 (6 bases). CDR3 in amino acids: CASRESGQNYGYTF. The CDR3 DNA follows: TGTGCCAGCCGGGAGTCTGGACAGAACTATGGCTACACCTTC.